The 26 T cell receptor beta chains below were found in one sample sequenced in a study of CD4 T cells in relation to SARS-CoV-2 and coronaviruses. Sequencing used immunoSEQ multiplex PCR; TCRdb keeps in-frame clones, though not all of them. The sample lists about 21,000 clones, 74% occurring once. Before the COVID-19 pandemic, during about 2010-2019, CD4+ T cells were taken from unexposed donors. Isolation of CD4+ T cells took place after less than 11 days in culture. Their antigens remain unidentified. Sequencing used CD4+ T cells from PBMCs, cultured in vitro. These receptors all stem from a human donor in good health.

This chain uses TRBV30 with TRBJ2-7, with D possibly being TRBD1 (5 bases). The CDR3 is 13 residues long. The germline CDR1 and CDR2 sequences are GTSNPN and SVGIG (reference sequence). The ends were cut back, 0 bases at V and 11 bases at J, with 17 bases in the middle. The CDR3 DNA sequence: TGTGCCTGGAGTGTGGGCAGGGCGGATTTTGAGTACTTC. Its translation: CAWSVGRADFEYF.

J is TRBJ2-1 and V is TRBV15, with TRBD2 matching 8 bases. The germline V gene encodes CDR1 LNHNV and CDR2 YYDKDF (reference sequence). This CDR3 contains 14 residues. Trimming took 5 bases from V and 9 from J; bases not matched to a gene: 9. The CDR3 sequence is CATSPGGGSGEQFF. The CDR3, as DNA: TGTGCCACCAGCCCGGGAGGGGGATCTGGTGAGCAGTTCTTC.

The V call is TRBV30, the J call TRBJ1-5; 8 nucleotides agree with TRBD1. The CDR3 is 14 amino acids. Germline values: CDR1 GTSNPN, CDR2 SVGIG (reference sequence). Trimming cost V 1 base and J 6 bases; bases outside gene matches: 5. The CDR3 loop reads CAWSGQGTGQPQHF. The CDR3 nucleotides read TGTGCCTGGAGTGGACAGGGGACCGGTCAGCCCCAGCATTTT. Together with reference TRBV30 and TRBJ1-5, the CDR3 gives the full variable domain: SQTIHQWPATLVQPVGSPLSLECTVEGTSNPNLYWYRQAAGRGLQLLFYSVGIGQISSEVPQNLSASRPQDRQFILSSKKLLLSDSGFYLCAWSGQGTGQPQHFGDGTRLSIL.

This chain uses TRBV5-1 with TRBJ2-7; D might be TRBD1 or TRBD2, each matching 5 bases. Germline loops: CDR1 SGHRS, CDR2 YFSETQ. V lost 2 bases and J 3 bases, leaving 18 bases between the germline ends. There are 16 residues in the CDR3. CDR3 protein: CASSLLRGALFYEQYF. DNA of the CDR3: TGCGCCAGCAGCTTACTCCGGGGCGCACTATTCTACGAGCAGTACTTC. The whole variable domain, remainder taken from reference TRBV5-1 and TRBJ2-7, is KAGVTQTPRYLIKTRGQQVTLSCSPISGHRSVSWYQQTPGQGLQFLFEYFSETQRNKGNFPGRFSGRQFSNSRSEMNVSTLELGDSALYLCASSLLRGALFYEQYFGPGTRLTVT.

This clone was detected only once. V gene TRBV5-6 combines with J gene TRBJ1-2; 7 nucleotides match TRBD1. V trimming: 4 bases; J trimming: 0 bases; junction bases outside the gene matches: 6. This CDR3 region has 15 residues. Germline CDR1 reads SGHDT; CDR2 reads YYEEEE. Here the CDR3 DNA reads TGTGCCAGCAGCGCTGGGACAGCTGCTAACTATGGCTACACCTTC. It codes for CASSAGTAANYGYTF.

The chain has TRBV7-8 and TRBJ1-3; D unclear. V was trimmed by 4 bases and J by 0 bases, leaving 7 bases between them. Germline CDR1 and CDR2: SGHVS and FQNEAQ. CDR3 length equals 14 residues. CDR3 amino acids: CASSSMSSGNTIYF. The CDR3 bases are TGTGCCAGCAGCTCCATGAGCTCTGGAAACACCATATATTTT.

The chain carries TRBV14 and TRBJ1-2; possible D gene TRBD1, 5 bases. Germline V gene sequence: CDR1 SGHDN, CDR2 FVKESK. The CDR3 consists of 15 residues. Trimming shortened V by 0 bases and J by 3 bases, and 11 bases separated the two germline ends. CDR3 loop: CASSQDEGGDYGYTF. DNA of the CDR3: TGTGCCAGCAGCCAAGATGAAGGAGGGGACTATGGCTACACCTTC.

This clone turned up a few times. CDR3 region: CASSIGTYEQYF. The CDR3 coding sequence is TGCGCCAGCAGCATCGGGACCTACGAGCAGTACTTC. This chain joins TRBV5-1 and TRBJ2-7, with a tentative D call TRBD2 (5 bases). V dropped 4 bases and J dropped 2 bases, with 7 bases sitting between them. From germline, CDR1 is SGHRS and CDR2 YFSETQ. The CDR3 covers 12 residues.

The chain carries TRBV19 and TRBJ1-2; TRBD1 is a possible D gene (5 bases). The CDR3 has 14 amino acids. Deletions cut 4 bases from V and 4 bases from J, with 13 bases between. CDR1 and CDR2 from the germline V gene are LNHDA and SQIVND (reference sequence). The CDR3 protein is CASSTGEGRYGYTF. In DNA form, the CDR3 reads TGTGCCAGTAGTACTGGGGAGGGACGCTATGGCTACACCTTC.

The V gene is TRBV19, the J gene TRBJ2-1; TRBD1 or TRBD2 may be the D gene (5 bases each). Trimming took off 5 bases at V and 0 bases at J, with 17 bases between the two ends. The CDR3 has 17 amino acids. Germline V CDR1 and CDR2: LNHDA, SQIVND (reference sequence). CDR3 protein: CASSPEGTLSSYNEQFF. In DNA form, the CDR3 reads TGTGCCAGTAGTCCCGAGGGGACGCTAAGCTCCTACAATGAGCAGTTCTTC.

The rearrangement uses TRBV20-1 and TRBJ1-2; D not resolved. The V end was cut by 3 bases, the J end by 1 base, with 12 bases between. The length of the CDR3 is 14 residues. The germline V gene encodes CDR1 DFQATT and CDR2 SNEGSKA (reference sequence). CDR3 bases: TGCAGTGCTAGTGGAGGTCGGGGTAACTATGGCTACACCTTC. It specifies CSASGGRGNYGYTF.

CDR3 loop: CASSTRGGQFRNQPQHF. The CDR3 nucleotides read TGTGCCAGCAGTACTAGGGGTGGACAGTTTAGGAATCAGCCCCAGCATTTT. This chain links TRBV28 with TRBJ1-5, with D perhaps TRBD1 (6 bases). Germline-derived CDR1 and CDR2 are MDHEN and SYDVKM. This CDR3 is built from 17 residues. The V end lost 5 bases, the J end lost 4 bases, and 21 bases lay between the germline ends.

This chain links TRBV20-1 with TRBJ1-5, with TRBD1 matching over 7 bases. The CDR3 extends over 16 amino acids. V shed 3 bases and J 0 bases; nucleotides not matched to a gene: 8. Germline V gives CDR1 DFQATT, CDR2 SNEGSKA (reference sequence). The CDR3 sequence: CSASWQGGNSNQPQHF. The CDR3 bases are TGCAGTGCTAGTTGGCAGGGGGGAAATAGCAATCAGCCCCAGCATTTT.

This sequence joins TRBV11-2 and TRBJ1-2, with a tentative D call TRBD1 (6 bases). The CDR3 extends over 13 amino acids. Trimming stripped 6 bases from V and 6 bases from J, with 14 bases between. Germline lookup yields CDR1 SGHAT and CDR2 FQNNGV. CDR3 region: CASRPGQSDGYTF. The CDR3 coding sequence is TGTGCCAGCAGACCCGGACAGAGCGATGGCTACACCTTC.

The CDR3 loop reads CASSPRDDEQFF. CDR3 bases: TGTGCCAGCTCACCAAGGGATGATGAGCAGTTCTTC. The rearrangement joins TRBV18 to TRBJ2-1; no definite D call. The germline V gene encodes CDR1 KGHSH and CDR2 LQKENI. This CDR3 has 12 residues. V lost 2 bases and J lost 8, with 7 bases in between.

This rearrangement joins TRBV4-2 to TRBJ1-2, with 11 nucleotides matching TRBD1. CDR3 length: 14 amino acids. CDR1 and CDR2 (germline): LGHNA, YNFKEQ. With V trimmed by 1 base and J by 8 bases, 3 bases remained unmatched. CDR3 coding DNA: TGTGCCAGCAGCCAAGGGACAGGGGGCTTGGGCTACACCTTC. This sequence encodes CASSQGTGGLGYTF.

The chain employs TRBV29-1 and TRBJ1-1; 8 bases are shared with TRBD1. This CDR3 contains 13 residues. Germline V lookup: CDR1 SQVTM, CDR2 ANQGSEA. V lost 7 bases to trimming and J lost 5 bases; unmatched junction nucleotides: 9. CDR3 in amino acids: CSAAAGGRTEAFF. CDR3 bases: TGCAGCGCCGCCGCAGGGGGCCGGACTGAAGCTTTCTTT. Combining the CDR3 with reference TRBV29-1 and TRBJ1-1 gives the whole variable domain SAVISQKPSRDICQRGTSLTIQCQVDSQVTMMFWYRQQPGQSLTLIATANQGSEATYESGFVIDKFPISRPNLTFSTLTVSNMSPEDSSIYLCSAAAGGRTEAFFGQGTRLTVV.

V usage is TRBV7-8 and J usage is TRBJ2-1, with TRBD2 matching over 10 bases. The CDR3 sequence is 15 residues long. The J segment lost 4 bases and the V segment lost 4 bases, leaving 4 bases of the junction unmatched. Germline CDR1 and CDR2: SGHVS and FQNEAQ. CDR3 loop: CASSSFSGGYNEQFF. DNA of the CDR3: TGTGCCAGCAGCTCATTTAGCGGGGGGTACAATGAGCAGTTCTTC.

The gene calls are TRBV5-1 and TRBJ1-5, with D tentatively TRBD1 (5 bases). Trimming shortened V by 2 bases and J by 6 bases, and 15 bases separated the two germline ends. The germline V gene has CDR1 SGHRS and CDR2 YFSETQ. The CDR3 consists of 15 residues. DNA of the CDR3: TGCGCCAGCAGCTTACAGCCCGGGGGGGGTCAGCCCCAGCATTTT. Translated: CASSLQPGGGQPQHF.

The gene calls are TRBV28 and TRBJ2-7; 9 nucleotides line up with TRBD2. Germline CDR1 reads MDHEN; CDR2 reads SYDVKM. CDR3 length: 17 amino acids. With 4 bases clipped from V and 2 bases from J, the junction kept 12 bases outside the gene matches. DNA of the CDR3: TGTGCCAGCAGTTCGAGGTGGCGGGAGGGCTCCGCCTACGAGCAGTACTTC. This sequence encodes CASSSRWREGSAYEQYF.

The genes are TRBV19 and TRBJ2-5; D possibly corresponds to TRBD2 (6 bases). This CDR3 is built from 14 residues. V lost 2 bases and J 3 bases, leaving 10 bases between the germline ends. Germline-derived CDR1 and CDR2 are LNHDA and SQIVND (reference sequence). The CDR3 is CASSIRGEKETQYF. The CDR3 DNA follows: TGTGCCAGTAGTATACGCGGGGAGAAAGAGACCCAGTACTTC.

The chain carries TRBV28 and TRBJ2-7; 16 nucleotides match TRBD2. The CDR3 contains 18 residues. Looked up from germline, CDR1 is MDHEN and CDR2 is SYDVKM. With 0 bases clipped from V and 3 bases from J, the junction kept 5 bases outside the gene matches. For the CDR3, the DNA is TGTGCCAGCAGTTTATGGGGACTAGCGGGAGGGGTAGGCTACGAGCAGTACTTC. Translation gives CASSLWGLAGGVGYEQYF.

The J gene is TRBJ1-2, the V gene TRBV30; D unresolved. V was trimmed by 3 bases and J by 9 bases, leaving 17 bases between them. Germline-derived CDR1 and CDR2 are GTSNPN and SVGIG (reference sequence). The CDR3 is made up of 13 amino acids. The CDR3 bases are TGTGCCTGGAGCGCGTCTCCGGGAAGTCGCTACACCTTC. Amino acid sequence: CAWSASPGSRYTF.

This chain connects TRBV2 to TRBJ2-7, with D tentatively TRBD2 (7 bases). CDR3 length: 16 amino acids. Trimming took 4 bases from V and 5 from J, leaving 21 bases between them. Per the germline V gene, CDR1 is SNHLY and CDR2 is FYNNEI. The CDR3 DNA reads TGTGCCAGCAGTGGTAGGATCGGGCAGGGGAGGGACGAGCAGTACTTC. It codes for CASSGRIGQGRDEQYF.

The chain recombines TRBV5-1 with TRBJ2-3; D not certain. This CDR3 comprises 14 residues. V lost 0 bases to trimming and J lost 5 bases, with 10 bases between them. Germline V gives CDR1 SGHRS, CDR2 YFSETQ. The CDR3 coding sequence is TGCGCCAGCAGCTTGGCCTGGTCTGGAGATACGCAGTATTTT. Its translation is CASSLAWSGDTQYF.

This clone was detected only once. The CDR3 protein is CATSDLGLASAGELFF. DNA of the CDR3: TGTGCCACCAGTGATTTGGGGCTAGCTTCCGCCGGGGAGCTGTTTTTT. The chain is built from TRBV24-1 and TRBJ2-2, with D perhaps matching TRBD2 (5 bases). Germline V gene data show CDR1 as KGHDR and CDR2 as SFDVKD. The V gene lost 0 bases and the J gene lost 6 bases, with 13 bases spanning the gap. The CDR3 sequence is 16 residues long.